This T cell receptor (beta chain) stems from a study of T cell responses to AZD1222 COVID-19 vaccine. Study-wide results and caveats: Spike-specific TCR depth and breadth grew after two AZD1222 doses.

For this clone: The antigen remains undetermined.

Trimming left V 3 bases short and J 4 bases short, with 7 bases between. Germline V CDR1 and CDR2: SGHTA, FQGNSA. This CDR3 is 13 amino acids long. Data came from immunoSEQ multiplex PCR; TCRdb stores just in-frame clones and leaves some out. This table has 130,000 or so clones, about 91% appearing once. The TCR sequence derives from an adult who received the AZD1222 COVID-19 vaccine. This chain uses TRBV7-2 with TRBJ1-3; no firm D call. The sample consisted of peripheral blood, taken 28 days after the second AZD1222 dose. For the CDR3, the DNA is TGTGCCAGCAGCTTCCAAGGAGGAAACACCATATATTTT. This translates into CASSFQGGNTIYF.